The 4 T cell receptor beta chains below come from one sample, sequenced in a study of vaccination effects on CD4 cells after COVID-19. For these receptors, no antigen is known. The assay was immunoSEQ multiplex PCR, and TCRdb's table has in-frame clones only and misses some. The sample consists of 25,000 to 30,000 clones, 75% to 90% of them appearing once. Antigen-specific CD4+ T cells were expanded (with viral peptide pools) by the ViraFEST assay ahead of sequencing. Between days 9 and 10 of culture, CD4+ T cells were separated out. All study participants received two doses of BNT162b2 or mRNA-1273 vaccine. The sample consisted of CD4+ T cells from PBMCs cultured with SARS-CoV-2 spike peptides, taken after COVID-19 vaccination. The receptors come from a human donor who received a COVID-19 vaccine. Some clones in this sample may be carry-over from other donors' samples.

This sequence joins TRBV30 and TRBJ2-7; D is possibly TRBD2 (5 bases). CDR1 and CDR2 from the germline V gene are GTSNPN and SVGIG (reference sequence). The V gene lost 0 bases and the J gene lost 2 bases, with 14 bases spanning the gap. This CDR3 comprises 15 residues. CDR3 sequence reads: CAWSVLAGDTYEQYF. In DNA, the CDR3 is TGTGCCTGGAGTGTACTCGCGGGCGATACCTACGAGCAGTACTTC.

The rearrangement uses TRBV6-4 and TRBJ1-2; perhaps TRBD1 as D (5 bases). This CDR3 is built from 15 residues. Germline V lookup: CDR1 MRHNA, CDR2 SNTAGT. V was cut by 5 bases and J by 4 bases, with 17 bases left in between. The CDR3: CASSLGAEMVYGYTF. Here the CDR3 DNA reads TGTGCCAGCAGTCTCGGGGCCGAGATGGTCTATGGCTACACCTTC.

This clone has just one count. The chain couples TRBV5-1 to TRBJ1-1; D remains unclear. Trimming cost V 4 bases and J 3 bases, with 7 bases left between them. The length of the CDR3 is 12 residues. The germline CDR1 and CDR2 sequences are SGHRS and YFSETQ. CDR3 DNA sequence: TGCGCCAGCAGCCCCGGAGACACTGAAGCTTTCTTT. Amino acids: CASSPGDTEAFF.

This clone was detected once. This chain uses TRBV2 with TRBJ2-2; D is possibly TRBD1 (6 bases). Trimming removed 3 bases from V and 2 bases from J, with 10 bases in between. CDR3 length: 15 amino acids. Germline values: CDR1 SNHLY, CDR2 FYNNEI. CDR3 in DNA: TGTGCCAGCAGTGATCCGGGACACAACACCGGGGAGCTGTTTTTT. Amino acid sequence: CASSDPGHNTGELFF.